A selection of T cell receptor beta chains follows, all from one sample in a study of control samples from healthy donors and cancer patients. Assay used: immunoSEQ multiplex PCR; TCRdb lists only in-frame clones, some missing. The sample yields some 22,000 clones, under 90% seen once. Sequences were obtained from PBMCs. All receptors come from a man aged 55-75 years with colorectal cancer. The CDR3 runs from the conserved cysteine through the conserved F or W. The D gene is left open where the match is weak. The size of a clone is reported for some rows only, either as once, few or many, or as a class for expanded clones.

j_call: TRBJ2-3; clone_size: -; d_call: -; v_call: TRBV4-3; cdr3_aa: CASSQANTDTQYF; cdr3_nt: TGCGCCAGCAGCCAAGCTAATACAGATACGCAGTATTTT
j_call: TRBJ2-3; clone_size: -; d_call: -; v_call: TRBV30; cdr3_aa: CAWSVGGGMSDTQYF; cdr3_nt: TGTGCCTGGAGTGTAGGGGGGGGCATGTCAGATACGCAGTATTTT
j_call: TRBJ1-1; clone_size: -; d_call: -; v_call: TRBV10-1; cdr3_aa: CASSRANTEAFF; cdr3_nt: TGCGCCAGCAGCAGGGCGAACACTGAAGCTTTCTTT
j_call: TRBJ1-5; clone_size: -; d_call: -; v_call: TRBV6-2/TRBV6-3; cdr3_aa: CASTPFGAQPQHF; cdr3_nt: TGTGCCAGCACCCCCTTCGGGGCTCAGCCCCAGCATTTT
j_call: TRBJ2-3; clone_size: -; d_call: -; v_call: TRBV6-2/TRBV6-3; cdr3_aa: CASSEPGHTDTQYF; cdr3_nt: TGTGCCAGCAGTGAGCCGGGACACACAGATACGCAGTATTTT
j_call: TRBJ1-5; clone_size: -; d_call: -; v_call: TRBV5-1; cdr3_aa: CASSLAGGNQPQHF; cdr3_nt: TGCGCCAGCAGCTTGGCCGGGGGCAATCAGCCCCAGCATTTT
j_call: TRBJ1-2; clone_size: few; d_call: TRBD1; v_call: TRBV4-3; cdr3_aa: CASSQQGQGNYGYTF; cdr3_nt: TGCGCCAGCAGCCAACAGGGACAGGGGAACTATGGCTACACCTTC
j_call: TRBJ1-4; clone_size: -; d_call: -; v_call: TRBV6-5; cdr3_aa: CASRRGWTNEKLFF; cdr3_nt: TGTGCCAGCAGAAGAGGGTGGACTAATGAAAAACTGTTTTTT
j_call: TRBJ1-1; clone_size: -; d_call: TRBD1; v_call: TRBV12-3/TRBV12-4; cdr3_aa: CASTGTENTEAFF; cdr3_nt: TGTGCCAGCACCGGGACAGAGAACACTGAAGCTTTCTTT
j_call: TRBJ1-1; clone_size: -; d_call: -; v_call: TRBV6-5; cdr3_aa: CASSYGRGNTEAFF; cdr3_nt: TGTGCCAGCAGTTATGGAAGGGGTAACACTGAAGCTTTCTTT
j_call: TRBJ2-2; clone_size: -; d_call: -; v_call: TRBV19; cdr3_aa: CASSTNRNTGELFF; cdr3_nt: TGTGCCAGTAGTACCAACAGGAACACCGGGGAGCTGTTTTTT
j_call: TRBJ1-6; clone_size: -; d_call: -; v_call: TRBV5-1; cdr3_aa: CASSLGTVNSPLHF; cdr3_nt: TGCGCCAGCAGCTTAGGGACGGTGAATTCACCCCTCCACTTT
j_call: TRBJ2-6; clone_size: few; d_call: TRBD1; v_call: TRBV5-5; cdr3_aa: CASSSSYAGGGANVLTF; cdr3_nt: TGTGCCAGCAGCTCCTCTTATGCAGGGGGTGGGGCCAACGTCCTGACTTTC
j_call: TRBJ1-1; clone_size: -; d_call: -; v_call: TRBV11-3; cdr3_aa: CASSWGLSTEAFF; cdr3_nt: TGTGCCAGCAGCTGGGGGCTTAGCACTGAAGCTTTCTTT
j_call: TRBJ1-4; clone_size: -; d_call: TRBD1; v_call: TRBV9; cdr3_aa: CASSVGGQGSNEKLFF; cdr3_nt: TGTGCCAGCAGCGTAGGGGGACAGGGTTCTAATGAAAAACTGTTTTTT
j_call: TRBJ1-1; clone_size: -; d_call: -; v_call: TRBV10-1; cdr3_aa: CASSGNGREAFF; cdr3_nt: TGCGCCAGCAGTGGGAACGGCCGCGAAGCTTTCTTT
j_call: TRBJ1-2; clone_size: -; d_call: -; v_call: TRBV19; cdr3_aa: CASSISGEGYTF; cdr3_nt: TGTGCCAGTAGTATATCGGGTGAAGGCTACACCTTC
j_call: TRBJ2-3; clone_size: -; d_call: -; v_call: TRBV29-1; cdr3_aa: CSASTGTDTQYF; cdr3_nt: TGCAGCGCTTCGACAGGCACAGATACGCAGTATTTT
j_call: TRBJ2-7; clone_size: -; d_call: -; v_call: TRBV11-2; cdr3_aa: CASSFVAGAAYEQYF; cdr3_nt: TGTGCCAGCAGCTTCGTGGCCGGGGCAGCGTACGAGCAGTACTTC
j_call: TRBJ1-5; clone_size: -; d_call: -; v_call: TRBV18; cdr3_aa: CASSLTGGRNQPQHF; cdr3_nt: TGTGCCAGCTCGCTGACAGGAGGAAGAAATCAGCCCCAGCATTTT
j_call: TRBJ1-1; clone_size: -; d_call: -; v_call: TRBV7-2; cdr3_aa: CASSFTINTEAFF; cdr3_nt: TGTGCCAGCAGCTTTACAATTAACACTGAAGCTTTCTTT
j_call: TRBJ1-3; clone_size: -; d_call: -; v_call: TRBV4-1; cdr3_aa: CASSQGLGGPGNTIYF; cdr3_nt: TGCGCCAGCAGCCAAGGACTGGGAGGTCCAGGAAACACCATATATTTT
j_call: TRBJ2-3; clone_size: -; d_call: -; v_call: TRBV24-1; cdr3_aa: CATSESGTPDTQYF; cdr3_nt: TGTGCCACCAGTGAATCCGGGACCCCAGATACGCAGTATTTT
j_call: TRBJ1-2; clone_size: medium-sized; d_call: -; v_call: TRBV4-2; cdr3_aa: CASSQDEGPYYGYTF; cdr3_nt: TGTGCCAGCAGCCAAGATGAGGGTCCCTACTATGGCTACACCTTC
j_call: TRBJ1-2; clone_size: -; d_call: -; v_call: TRBV19; cdr3_aa: CASSMAQYGYTF; cdr3_nt: TGTGCCAGTAGTATGGCCCAATATGGCTACACCTTC
j_call: TRBJ1-1; clone_size: -; d_call: TRBD1; v_call: TRBV7-9; cdr3_aa: CASRGQGENTEAFF; cdr3_nt: TGTGCCAGCAGGGGGCAGGGGGAAAACACTGAAGCTTTCTTT
j_call: TRBJ2-7; clone_size: -; d_call: TRBD2; v_call: TRBV5-6; cdr3_aa: CASSPGLAGYEQYF; cdr3_nt: TGTGCCAGCAGCCCCGGACTAGCCGGATACGAGCAGTACTTC
j_call: TRBJ2-2; clone_size: once; d_call: -; v_call: TRBV5-6; cdr3_aa: CASSLQGYGELFF; cdr3_nt: TGTGCCAGCAGCTTGCAGGGATACGGGGAGCTGTTTTTT
j_call: TRBJ1-1; clone_size: -; d_call: -; v_call: TRBV14; cdr3_aa: CASSHWGLNTEAFF; cdr3_nt: TGTGCCAGCAGCCACTGGGGCTTGAACACTGAAGCTTTCTTT
j_call: TRBJ1-2; clone_size: -; d_call: -; v_call: TRBV4-1; cdr3_aa: CASSRQGLDYGYTF; cdr3_nt: TGCGCCAGCAGCCGCCAGGGCCTGGACTATGGCTACACCTTC
j_call: TRBJ1-5; clone_size: -; d_call: -; v_call: TRBV29-1; cdr3_aa: CSVEDVGVEHF; cdr3_nt: TGCAGCGTTGAAGATGTCGGGGTCGAGCATTTT
j_call: TRBJ2-3; clone_size: once; d_call: TRBD2; v_call: TRBV30; cdr3_aa: CAWNRWASGGWDTQYF; cdr3_nt: TGTGCCTGGAACCGGTGGGCTAGCGGGGGGTGGGATACGCAGTATTTT
j_call: TRBJ1-2; clone_size: -; d_call: -; v_call: TRBV19; cdr3_aa: CASSIDRWDTVYGYTF; cdr3_nt: TGTGCCAGTAGTATAGATCGATGGGACACGGTCTATGGCTACACCTTC
j_call: TRBJ1-6; clone_size: -; d_call: -; v_call: TRBV30; cdr3_aa: CAWTPGGSPLHF; cdr3_nt: TGTGCCTGGACGCCGGGGGGGTCACCCCTCCACTTT
j_call: TRBJ1-2; clone_size: -; d_call: -; v_call: TRBV10-3; cdr3_aa: CAISHSGPDAGYTF; cdr3_nt: TGTGCCATCAGCCACAGTGGTCCCGACGCTGGCTACACCTTC
j_call: TRBJ2-2; clone_size: -; d_call: -; v_call: TRBV5-1; cdr3_aa: CASSLAGNTGELFF; cdr3_nt: TGCGCCAGCAGCTTGGCAGGAAACACCGGGGAGCTGTTTTTT
j_call: TRBJ2-2; clone_size: few; d_call: -; v_call: TRBV9; cdr3_aa: CASSARLDGELFF; cdr3_nt: TGTGCCAGCAGCGCCCGACTGGACGGGGAGCTGTTTTTT
j_call: TRBJ1-4; clone_size: -; d_call: -; v_call: TRBV4-2; cdr3_aa: CASKRSGNIATNEKLFF; cdr3_nt: TGTGCCAGCAAACGGAGCGGTAACATTGCAACTAATGAAAAACTGTTTTTT
j_call: TRBJ2-3; clone_size: -; d_call: TRBD2; v_call: TRBV5-1; cdr3_aa: CASSTPGAGGPTDTQYF; cdr3_nt: TGCGCCAGCAGCACCCCAGGGGCGGGGGGGCCAACAGATACGCAGTATTTT
j_call: TRBJ2-6; clone_size: once; d_call: TRBD1; v_call: TRBV7-9; cdr3_aa: CASSPWTGGLPGANVLTF; cdr3_nt: TGTGCCAGCAGCCCCTGGACAGGGGGCCTCCCTGGGGCCAACGTCCTGACTTTC
j_call: TRBJ2-1; clone_size: -; d_call: -; v_call: TRBV2; cdr3_aa: CASSARTSYNEQFF; cdr3_nt: TGTGCCAGCAGTGCTCGGACATCCTACAATGAGCAGTTCTTC
j_call: TRBJ1-1; clone_size: -; d_call: -; v_call: TRBV18; cdr3_aa: CASSPGEGRTEAFF; cdr3_nt: TGTGCCAGCTCACCAGGGGAAGGGAGGACTGAAGCTTTCTTT
j_call: TRBJ1-3; clone_size: -; d_call: TRBD1; v_call: TRBV5-1; cdr3_aa: CASSLDRGSGNTIYF; cdr3_nt: TGCGCCAGCAGCTTGGACAGGGGCTCTGGAAACACCATATATTTT
j_call: TRBJ2-7; clone_size: -; d_call: -; v_call: TRBV5-1; cdr3_aa: CASSLDRWSEQYF; cdr3_nt: TGCGCCAGCAGCTTGGATAGATGGAGCGAGCAGTACTTC
j_call: TRBJ2-4; clone_size: -; d_call: TRBD1; v_call: TRBV30; cdr3_aa: CAWTRVQGQMDIQYF; cdr3_nt: TGTGCCTGGACCCGCGTACAGGGGCAAATGGACATTCAGTACTTC
j_call: TRBJ2-2; clone_size: once; d_call: -; v_call: TRBV11-3; cdr3_aa: CASSYKDTGELFF; cdr3_nt: TGTGCCAGCAGTTATAAAGACACCGGGGAGCTGTTTTTT
j_call: TRBJ2-1; clone_size: -; d_call: TRBD1; v_call: TRBV30; cdr3_aa: CAWSVRGQVNNEQFF; cdr3_nt: TGTGCCTGGAGTGTACGGGGACAGGTGAACAATGAGCAGTTCTTC
j_call: TRBJ2-2; clone_size: -; d_call: -; v_call: TRBV12-5; cdr3_aa: CASGLPGGELFF; cdr3_nt: TGTGCTAGTGGTTTGCCCGGCGGGGAGCTGTTTTTT
j_call: TRBJ1-1; clone_size: -; d_call: -; v_call: TRBV7-9; cdr3_aa: CASSLAQGMNTEAFF; cdr3_nt: TGTGCCAGCAGCTTAGCACAGGGTATGAACACTGAAGCTTTCTTT
j_call: TRBJ2-5; clone_size: -; d_call: -; v_call: TRBV5-5; cdr3_aa: CASTGQETQYF; cdr3_nt: TGTGCCAGCACGGGCCAAGAGACCCAGTACTTC
j_call: TRBJ1-3; clone_size: -; d_call: -; v_call: TRBV5-1; cdr3_aa: CASSLMGSTGNTIYF; cdr3_nt: TGCGCCAGCAGCTTGATGGGGTCAACTGGAAACACCATATATTTT
j_call: TRBJ2-5; clone_size: -; d_call: -; v_call: TRBV18; cdr3_aa: CASSPRGGETQYF; cdr3_nt: TGTGCCAGCTCACCACGAGGGGGAGAGACCCAGTACTTC
j_call: TRBJ1-1; clone_size: -; d_call: -; v_call: TRBV14; cdr3_aa: CASSQKGQKLNTEAFF; cdr3_nt: TGTGCCAGCAGCCAAAAAGGACAGAAACTCAACACTGAAGCTTTCTTT
j_call: TRBJ1-1; clone_size: -; d_call: TRBD1; v_call: TRBV5-1; cdr3_aa: CASSSVGQGNTEAFF; cdr3_nt: TGCGCCAGCAGCTCGGTGGGACAGGGCAACACTGAAGCTTTCTTT
j_call: TRBJ2-1; clone_size: -; d_call: TRBD2; v_call: TRBV6-1; cdr3_aa: CASSEWGSGGAEQFF; cdr3_nt: TGTGCCAGCAGTGAGTGGGGTAGCGGGGGGGCTGAGCAGTTCTTC
j_call: TRBJ2-7; clone_size: -; d_call: -; v_call: TRBV6-1; cdr3_aa: CASSEAPLDHYEQYF; cdr3_nt: TGTGCCAGCAGTGAAGCGCCTTTGGACCACTACGAGCAGTACTTC
j_call: TRBJ1-3; clone_size: -; d_call: -; v_call: TRBV19; cdr3_aa: CASTDGASSGNTIYF; cdr3_nt: TGTGCCAGTACAGATGGAGCGAGCTCTGGAAACACCATATATTTT
j_call: TRBJ1-2; clone_size: few; d_call: -; v_call: TRBV6-1; cdr3_aa: CASSEESRRGYTF; cdr3_nt: TGTGCCAGCAGTGAAGAGAGTCGTCGGGGCTACACCTTC
j_call: TRBJ1-1; clone_size: -; d_call: -; v_call: TRBV3-1/TRBV3-2; cdr3_aa: CASRGRGHTAFF; cdr3_nt: TGTGCCAGCAGAGGACGGGGGCACACAGCTTTCTTT
j_call: TRBJ2-5; clone_size: -; d_call: TRBD2; v_call: TRBV7-2; cdr3_aa: CASSPASGGAQETQYF; cdr3_nt: TGTGCCAGCAGCCCTGCTAGCGGGGGGGCCCAAGAGACCCAGTACTTC